Listed here is a single TCR beta chain. This record comes from a study of T cell changes during pregnancy in multiple sclerosis. V dropped 1 base and J dropped 2 bases, with 12 bases sitting between them. Germline V CDR1 and CDR2: MNHNS, SASEGT. The CDR3 runs to 15 residues. TCRdb's table, derived via immunoSEQ multiplex PCR, lists solely in-frame clones and lacks some. The data contain 50,000 to 65,000 clones, approximately 91% of them singletons. The V call is TRBV6-1, the J call TRBJ2-7, with a weak D call TRBD2 (5 bases). This TCR derives from a female donor with multiple sclerosis, enrolled in a pregnancy study. The sequences come from peripheral blood, collected in the second trimester of pregnancy. The CDR3 protein is CASSEEPATTYEQYF. As DNA, the CDR3 is TGTGCCAGCAGTGAAGAGCCGGCGACTACCTACGAGCAGTACTTC.